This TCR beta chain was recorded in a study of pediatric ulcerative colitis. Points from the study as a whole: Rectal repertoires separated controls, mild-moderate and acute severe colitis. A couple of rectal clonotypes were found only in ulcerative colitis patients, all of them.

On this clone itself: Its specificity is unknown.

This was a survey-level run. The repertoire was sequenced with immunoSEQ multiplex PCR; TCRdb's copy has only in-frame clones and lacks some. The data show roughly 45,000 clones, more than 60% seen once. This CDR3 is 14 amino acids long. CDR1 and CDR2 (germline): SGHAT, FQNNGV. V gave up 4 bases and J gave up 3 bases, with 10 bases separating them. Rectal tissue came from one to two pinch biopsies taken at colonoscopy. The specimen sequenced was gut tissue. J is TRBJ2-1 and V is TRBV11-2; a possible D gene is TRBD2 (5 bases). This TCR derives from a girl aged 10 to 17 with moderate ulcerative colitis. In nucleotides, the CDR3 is TGTGCCAGCAGCTCGGTAGCGTACTACAATGAGCAGTTCTTC. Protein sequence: CASSSVAYYNEQFF.